The 22 T cell receptor beta chains below come from one sample, sequenced in a study of blood T cell repertoires in COVID-19. This table comes from immunoSEQ multiplex PCR, and its TCRdb copy is limited to in-frame clones, with some not included. This sample has about 25,000 clones; around nine tenths occur once, and the top ten carry around 4.6%. Sequencing input: peripheral blood. These receptors were taken from a man aged 65-85 years with active COVID-19.

V gene TRBV19 combines with J gene TRBJ2-7, with 7 bases identical to TRBD1. Germline values: CDR1 LNHDA, CDR2 SQIVND (reference sequence). The CDR3 runs 11 residues. V lost 9 bases and J lost 7; bases outside the gene matches: 6. The CDR3 DNA reads as TGTGCCAGCAGACAGGGTGGTGAGCAGTACTTC. The encoded protein is CASRQGGEQYF. The full variable domain, with the rest looked up from reference TRBV19 and TRBJ2-7, is DGGITQSPKYLFRKEGQNVTLSCEQNLNHDAMYWYRQDPGQGLRLIYYSQIVNDFQKGDIAEGYSVSREKKESFPLTVTSAQKNPTAFYLCASRQGGEQYFGPGTRLTVT.

The rearrangement joins TRBV18 to TRBJ2-1, with 8 bases that match TRBD2. Germline V gene data show CDR1 as KGHSH and CDR2 as LQKENI. There are 15 residues in the CDR3. V trimming: 6 bases; J trimming: 2 bases; junction bases outside the gene matches: 6. This CDR3 is CASSQRGGPYNEQFF. CDR3 DNA: TGTGCCAGCTCCCAACGGGGGGGGCCCTACAATGAGCAGTTCTTC.

The chain combines TRBV11-2 with TRBJ2-2; 9 bases align to TRBD1. V lost 2 bases to trimming and J lost 1 base; unmatched junction nucleotides: 2. The length of the CDR3 is 16 residues. CDR1 is SGHAT and CDR2 is FQNNGV in the germline V gene. CDR3 DNA: TGTGCCAGCAGCTTAAGGGGACAGGGGAACACCGGGGAGCTGTTTTTT. Protein sequence: CASSLRGQGNTGELFF.

The V gene is TRBV6-2 or TRBV6-3, the J gene TRBJ1-5; D is uncertain. V shed 0 bases and J shed 4 bases, with 13 bases lying between them. The CDR3 consists of 16 residues. CDR1 is MNHEY and CDR2 is SVGEGT in the germline V gene. CDR3 DNA sequence: TGTGCCAGCAGTTACTCGAGTCACAGAAGAAATCAGCCCCAGCATTTT. Encoded protein: CASSYSSHRRNQPQHF.

This clone was seen just once. The V gene is TRBV19, the J gene TRBJ1-1, with a tentative D call TRBD1 (6 bases). Deletions cut 5 bases from V and 6 bases from J, with 16 bases between. This CDR3 has 14 amino acids. Germline V gene lookup returns CDR1 LNHDA and CDR2 SQIVND (reference sequence). This CDR3 reads CASSAYGGGPEAFF. The CDR3 region has the DNA TGTGCCAGTAGTGCCTACGGGGGGGGGCCTGAAGCTTTCTTT.

This chain links TRBV5-1 with TRBJ1-2; D unresolved. The CDR3 runs to 13 residues. Germline V CDR1 and CDR2: SGHRS, YFSETQ. With 0 bases removed from V and 4 bases from J, the gap between germline ends came to 7 bases. The CDR3: CASSLEGGYGYTF. CDR3 nucleotides: TGCGCCAGCAGCTTGGAAGGCGGCTATGGCTACACCTTC.

This rearrangement joins TRBV4-1 to TRBJ2-3; D unclear. Trimming removed 0 bases at V and 5 bases at J, with 9 bases between. The CDR3 spans 14 residues. The germline V gene encodes CDR1 MGHRA and CDR2 YSYEKL. The CDR3 here is CASSQDNSRDTQYF. CDR3 bases: TGCGCCAGCAGCCAAGATAATTCCAGAGATACGCAGTATTTT.

This chain uses TRBV27 with TRBJ2-1; 7 nucleotides match TRBD2. V lost 8 bases, J lost 7 bases, and 5 bases stayed unmatched. The CDR3 spans 12 residues. Germline V CDR1 and CDR2: MNHEY, SMNVEV (reference sequence). In DNA form, the CDR3 reads TGTGCCAGCGGGACTACGAAAAATGAGCAGTTCTTC. Its protein is CASGTTKNEQFF.

This chain connects TRBV6-5 to TRBJ2-5; TRBD2 is a possible D gene (7 bases). This CDR3 spans 14 amino acids. V lost 6 bases, J lost 3 bases, and 14 bases lay in between. The germline V gene has CDR1 MNHEY and CDR2 SVGAGI. CDR3 coding DNA: TGTGCCAGCAGCCTAGCGGCAGGGGAAGAGACCCAGTACTTC. It specifies CASSLAAGEETQYF.

The genes are TRBV5-1 and TRBJ2-5, with TRBD2 matching over 12 bases. The CDR3 extends over 17 amino acids. Germline V gene lookup returns CDR1 SGHRS and CDR2 YFSETQ. V gave up 2 bases and J gave up 4 bases; unmatched junction bases: 9. The CDR3 spells CASSLRLAGASGETQYF. Here the CDR3 DNA reads TGCGCCAGCAGCTTACGACTAGCGGGGGCCTCGGGAGAGACCCAGTACTTC.

The rearrangement joins TRBV6-4 to TRBJ2-2, with 9 bases identical to TRBD1. The CDR3 totals 15 residues. CDR1 and CDR2 (germline): MRHNA, SNTAGT. V dropped 6 bases and J dropped 6; count of bases not matched to a gene: 8. The DNA for the CDR3 is TGTGCCAGCAGCGAAGGACAGGGGAGTTCCGGGGAGCTGTTTTTT. It encodes CASSEGQGSSGELFF.

The V call is TRBV5-6, the J call TRBJ2-7, with D tentatively TRBD1 (5 bases). The germline gives CDR1 SGHDT, CDR2 YYEEEE. The CDR3 is 15 amino acids. Trimming cost V 3 bases and J 3 bases, with 16 bases left between them. CDR3 sequence: CASSYLKGFNYEQYF. CDR3 DNA: TGTGCCAGCAGCTACTTGAAGGGGTTCAACTACGAGCAGTACTTC.

The genes are TRBV24-1 and TRBJ2-2, with a weak D call TRBD1 (6 bases). CDR1 and CDR2 (germline): KGHDR, SFDVKD. There are 14 residues in the CDR3. V lost 5 bases to trimming and J lost 1 base, with 7 bases between them. CDR3 bases: TGTGCCACCAGTGTGGGACAGAACACCGGGGAGCTGTTTTTT. It translates to CATSVGQNTGELFF.

This chain links TRBV23-1 with TRBJ2-7, with D possibly TRBD2 on 5 matching bases. TRBV23-1 is an ORF for which the function is uncertain. The CDR3 runs 15 residues. The V end lost 0 bases, the J end lost 6 bases, and 15 bases lay between the germline ends. Here the CDR3 reads CASSQSRRVKGEQYF. The DNA for the CDR3 is TGCGCCAGCAGTCAATCAAGGCGGGTCAAGGGCGAGCAGTACTTC.

The V call is TRBV5-5, the J call TRBJ1-4; TRBD1 matches 9 bases. This CDR3 comprises 16 residues. Germline V gives CDR1 SGHKS, CDR2 YYEKEE (reference sequence). After removal of 2 bases from V and 4 bases from J, the junction contained 6 bases not matched to a gene. CDR3 bases: TGTGCCAGCAGCTTAGGACAGGGGACGGGTAATGAAAAACTGTTTTTT. It encodes CASSLGQGTGNEKLFF.

The chain has TRBV3-1 (or the pseudogene TRBV3-2) and TRBJ2-5; 9 bases line up with TRBD1. Germline V lookup: CDR1 LGHDT, CDR2 YNNKEL (reference sequence). There are 16 residues in the CDR3. The J segment lost 5 bases and the V segment lost 1 base, leaving 8 bases of the junction unmatched. DNA of the CDR3: TGTGCCAGCAGCCAAGTAGGGACAGGGTATGGGGAGACCCAGTACTTC. Amino acids: CASSQVGTGYGETQYF.

V is TRBV4-1 and J is TRBJ2-3; 10 nucleotides match TRBD2. Germline CDR1 and CDR2: MGHRA and YSYEKL. The CDR3 runs to 16 residues. V lost 0 bases to trimming and J lost 7 bases; unmatched junction nucleotides: 7. The CDR3 DNA sequence: TGCGCCAGCAGCCAAGATGAGCGGGGGGGAACCAATACGCAGTATTTT. Translating it yields CASSQDERGGTNTQYF.

This chain connects TRBV12-2 to TRBJ2-1; no DNA check was done on the table's D call, TRBD2. TRBV12-2 is annotated as a pseudogene. The CDR3 totals 13 residues. The CDR3 DNA follows: TGTGCAAGTCGCTTGCGACTAGCAGATGAGCAGTTCTTC. It encodes CASRLRLADEQFF.

This chain joins TRBV7-9 and TRBJ1-2; 8 nucleotides line up with TRBD1. The V gene end was trimmed by 5 bases and the J gene end by 8 bases; junction bases not matched to a gene: 10. The germline V gene encodes CDR1 SEHNR and CDR2 FQNEAQ (reference sequence). The CDR3 is 14 residues long. The CDR3 coding sequence is TGTGCCAGCAGCCGTCCGGACAGGGCTTCGGGCTACACCTTC. Protein sequence: CASSRPDRASGYTF.

This chain uses TRBV27 with TRBJ1-3, with TRBD1 as a possible D gene (6 bases). The CDR3 covers 15 residues. Deletions cut 6 bases from V and 0 bases from J, with 12 bases between. Germline loops: CDR1 MNHEY, CDR2 SMNVEV (reference sequence). CDR3 protein: CASRWTASSGNTIYF. The CDR3 DNA is TGTGCCAGCAGATGGACAGCCAGCTCTGGAAACACCATATATTTT.

This clone was counted a few times. The rearrangement links TRBV9 to TRBJ1-5; perhaps TRBD1 as D (6 bases). Per the germline V gene, CDR1 is SGDLS and CDR2 is YYNGEE. CDR3 length: 13 residues. The V end was cut by 2 bases, the J end by 6 bases, with 9 bases between. CDR3 amino acids: CASSVIRGQPQHF. CDR3 DNA: TGTGCCAGCAGCGTCATCAGGGGTCAGCCCCAGCATTTT.

This rearrangement joins TRBV6-2 or TRBV6-3 to TRBJ1-2; unclear D gene. V was pared by 5 bases and J by 3 bases, with 16 bases between. Germline V gives CDR1 MNHEY, CDR2 SVGEGT. CDR3 size: 15 residues. The CDR3 DNA reads as TGTGCCAGCAGTGACGGCCGGGGATTGGACTATGGCTACACCTTC. Its translation: CASSDGRGLDYGYTF.